This T cell receptor (beta chain) was found in a study of T-cell memory formation after mild COVID-19 (dated by TCRdb to about 2021). As for the study more broadly: TCR sequence clusters from the two donors were found to be largely donor specific. The cohort was made up of two young adult volunteers, one female and one male, who were previously healthy. In two donors, T-cell clones that expanded and contracted after mild COVID-19 were followed by sequencing TCRalpha and TCRbeta repertoires longitudinally. The research as a whole found: Contracting CD4+ clones were found mainly in CM and EM memory subsets, while CD8+ clones were enriched in EMRA. Whether the second-wave clones peaking on day 37 were SARS-CoV-2 specific was not confirmed. Balanced CD4/CD8 phenotypes were observed for clones contracting from day 15 to 85, whereas a bias towards CD4+ was observed for a second wave of clones expanding from day 15 to 37. Some responding clones were detected in pre-infection memory, suggesting pre-existing cross-reactive memory T cells joined the SARS-CoV-2 response. Only a couple of mild cases were covered by the study, and larger cohorts that include severe cases with pre-infection samples were considered necessary.

Sequencing used an Illumina NovaSeq 6000. TCRalpha and TCRbeta cDNA libraries were constructed by 5'RACE with constant-segment primers, with sample barcodes and unique molecular identifiers being introduced. RNA was extracted from every sample with Trizol reagent. The libraries were amplified in two PCR steps, and the second step added a second sample barcode and Illumina TruSeq adapters. Sequencing of the libraries was done on an Illumina NovaSeq, producing 2 x 150 bp paired-end reads. In the original analysis: Demultiplexing of reads and collapsing into UMI-guided consensus sequences were performed with migec v1.2.7. With mixcr v2.1.11, UMI consensuses were aligned to TRA and TRB V and J templates and assembled into clonotypes. Clonotypes were classified as expanded or contracted when called significant by both edgeR and NoisET, with noise models trained on biological replicates. For edgeR calls, the thresholds were a false discovery rate-adjusted p below 0.01 and a log2 fold-change of 1. As an exploratory analysis of dynamics, max-normalized trajectories of the 1000 most abundant clonotypes were examined by PCA with hierarchical clustering. The CD4 or CD8 phenotype of responding clones was assigned using the separately sequenced CD4+ and CD8+ repertoires. TCRdb ran its own pipeline on the public reads, namely fastp trimming at Q25 and MiXCR clone calling, and kept in-frame beta chains. CDR3 protein duplicates are merged, each entry listing the most common genes and DNA. The V and J calls here are based on TCRdb, not the publication. Counted in this sample were approximately 300,000 distinct CDR3 sequences; 15% of them appeared once. Roughly 20% of the sample rests with the top ten.

Ficoll-Paque density gradient centrifugation was the method used to isolate PBMCs. This clonotype was observed a handful of times. The clone's antigen remains unknown. No qualities accompany the bases; no much larger clone lies one base away. Reading the germline V gene (reference sequence) gives CDR1 MNHNY and CDR2 SVGAGI. Reading from cysteine to phenylalanine, the CDR3 counts 12 amino acids. Only the CDR3 DNA stays, 36 bases, in frame from base 1. Deletion took 7 bases off V and 9 bases off J, with a span of 10 bases between the germline ends. Sequenced input: PBMCs or a T cell subset sorted from them (not recorded which). The chain is encoded by TRBV6-6 joined to TRBJ1-6, with the identity of the D gene unclear. The receptor's source is a man aged 18 to 30 who had mild COVID-19 (a few samples of this study predate the infection). The sample titles of this study are shuffled in the database, so cell type and time point are left out; the donor was told from shared clones. The DNA sequence is TGTGCCAGCACCCCGGCAGGTTCACCCCTCCACTTT. The translation is CASTPAGSPLHF.